This TCR beta chain was captured by sequencing in a study of blood T cell repertoires in COVID-19. Study overall: Spain, Italy and the United States supplied samples that represented acute and convalescent COVID-19. Sources were T cells, B-cell-depleted T cells, or PBMCs; the material itself was cDNA or gDNA.

The CDR3 contains 12 residues. V lost 5 bases and J lost 1, with 6 bases in between. Germline V gene data show CDR1 as MNHEY and CDR2 as SMNVEV (reference sequence). In regard to this clone: The same CDR3 also results from other DNA sequences found in this sample.

Per the authors' pipeline: Amplification with reference gene primers provided the estimates of nucleated cell counts. TCRdb's copy holds only in-frame clones and misses some; the assay was immunoSEQ multiplex PCR. V and J calls plus clone size are reproduced from that table; the DNA served to infer D and trimming. This table has over 300,000 clones, roughly nine tenths appearing once. The source is a man in his late teens or twenties who had recovered from COVID-19. The gene calls are TRBV27 and TRBJ2-7; TRBD2 is a possible D gene (5 bases). Sequencing input: peripheral blood. The CDR3, as DNA: TGTGCCAGCAGTCCGGGGTCCTACGAGCAGTACTTC. This codes for CASSPGSYEQYF.